These 23 T cell receptor beta chains were sequenced from one sample in a study of cytomegalovirus exposure and HLA in healthy donors. Assay used: immunoSEQ multiplex PCR; TCRdb lists only in-frame clones, some missing. The sample includes 200,000 to 250,000 clones, around nine tenths of them seen just once. Source material: PBMCs. Receptors originate from a woman aged 18 to 35 in good health and CMV-seronegative.

In nucleotides, the CDR3 is TGTGCCAGCAGCTTAGAAGGGGTCAACACAGATACGCAGTATTTT. Translating gives CASSLEGVNTDTQYF. The chain recombines TRBV7-2 with TRBJ2-3; possible D gene TRBD1, 5 bases. This CDR3 is 15 amino acids long. Germline V CDR1 and CDR2: SGHTA, FQGNSA. The V gene lost 1 base and the J gene lost 2 bases, with 10 bases spanning the gap.

The genes are TRBV11-3 and TRBJ2-2; weak D call: TRBD2 (6 bases). Germline V gene lookup returns CDR1 SGHNT and CDR2 YENEEA. V dropped 4 bases and J dropped 7 bases, with 16 bases sitting between them. CDR3 length: 15 amino acids. The CDR3 spells CASSSRWRGGGELFF. In DNA form, the CDR3 reads TGTGCCAGCAGCTCCCGGTGGAGGGGAGGCGGGGAGCTGTTTTTT.

This chain joins TRBV4-2 and TRBJ1-1, with a weak D call TRBD1 (5 bases). Trimming took 1 base from V and 0 from J, leaving 18 bases between them. The germline gives CDR1 LGHNA, CDR2 YNFKEQ. The CDR3 spans 18 residues. CDR3 loop: CASSQGGGGAGMNTEAFF. The CDR3 bases are TGTGCCAGCAGCCAAGGCGGGGGGGGTGCAGGGATGAACACTGAAGCTTTCTTT.

The DNA of the CDR3 is TGCGCCAGCAGCCGGGATGCCTATGGCTACACCTTC. Translated: CASSRDAYGYTF. The rearrangement joins TRBV5-1 to TRBJ1-2; D is uncertain. The CDR3 has 12 residues. Germline loops: CDR1 SGHRS, CDR2 YFSETQ. Trimming cost V 4 bases and J 4 bases, with 8 bases left between them.

CDR3 bases: TGTGCCAGCAGTGATCAGGGGAATGGGTATGGCTACACCTTC. Its protein is CASSDQGNGYGYTF. The chain combines TRBV27 with TRBJ1-2, with D possibly TRBD1 on 6 matching bases. The germline gives CDR1 MNHEY, CDR2 SMNVEV (reference sequence). Trimming took 5 bases from V and 5 from J, leaving 15 bases between them. The CDR3 runs to 14 residues.

This sequence joins TRBV9 and TRBJ1-2; maybe TRBD1 (6 bases). The CDR3 consists of 15 residues. Germline values: CDR1 SGDLS, CDR2 YYNGEE. V lost 3 bases to trimming and J lost 6 bases, with 18 bases between them. As DNA, the CDR3 is TGTGCCAGCAGCGCAGGTCCACAGGGAGCTCATGGCTACACCTTC. Translated: CASSAGPQGAHGYTF. Using reference TRBV9 and TRBJ1-2 for the parts outside the CDR3, the full variable domain is DSGVTQTPKHLITATGQRVTLRCSPRSGDLSVYWYQQSLDQGLQFLIQYYNGEERAKGNILERFSAQQFPDLHSELNLSSLELGDSALYFCASSAGPQGAHGYTFGSGTRLTVV.

The rearrangement joins TRBV12-5 to TRBJ1-1; 9 bases align to TRBD1. V trimming: 0 bases; J trimming: 1 base; junction bases outside the gene matches: 3. The CDR3 totals 16 residues. From germline, CDR1 is LGHNT and CDR2 FRNRAP. In nucleotides, the CDR3 is TGTGCTAGTGGTTTGGTCCTGGACAGGGGGAACACTGAAGCTTTCTTT. It yields the protein CASGLVLDRGNTEAFF.

The V call is TRBV14, the J call TRBJ2-7, with 14 bases identical to TRBD2. V dropped 1 base and J dropped 3; count of bases not matched to a gene: 17. Looked up from germline, CDR1 is SGHDN and CDR2 is FVKESK. This CDR3 region has 21 residues. The CDR3 bases are TGTGCCAGCAGCCAAGGAAGAGGGAGGGCGCAGACTAGCGGGAGGGTCTACGAGCAGTACTTC. It translates to CASSQGRGRAQTSGRVYEQYF.

The chain combines TRBV10-3 with TRBJ2-1; maybe TRBD2 (7 bases). V was cut by 0 bases and J by 7 bases, with 16 bases left in between. Germline assignment: CDR1 ENHRY and CDR2 SYGVKD. The CDR3 is 16 residues long. The CDR3 reads CAISESRGGGLNEQFF. The CDR3 DNA reads TGTGCCATCAGTGAGTCGAGGGGCGGGGGCCTGAATGAGCAGTTCTTC.

This clone was seen just once. The chain is built from TRBV19 and TRBJ1-6, with D hard to call. The germline V gene encodes CDR1 LNHDA and CDR2 SQIVND (reference sequence). The CDR3 totals 13 residues. V was clipped by 3 bases and J by 7 bases, with 7 bases between them. CDR3 sequence: CASSIILNSPLHF. CDR3 bases: TGTGCCAGTAGTATTATTTTAAATTCACCCCTCCACTTT.

This clone occurred once. V gene TRBV7-3 combines with J gene TRBJ1-6; D is uncertain. V was shortened by 3 bases and J by 5 bases, with 11 bases between the two germline ends. CDR3 length: 15 amino acids. The germline V gene encodes CDR1 SGHTA and CDR2 FQGTGA. The CDR3 is CASSLSRRNNSPLHF. In nucleotides, the CDR3 is TGTGCCAGCAGCTTGTCCAGAAGAAATAATTCACCCCTCCACTTT.

This chain connects TRBV27 to TRBJ2-5, with 11 positions matching TRBD2. This CDR3 region has 16 residues. The trim removed 3 bases at V and 4 bases at J, leaving 7 bases unmatched. Germline assignment: CDR1 MNHEY and CDR2 SMNVEV (reference sequence). Here the CDR3 DNA reads TGTGCCAGCAGTTTGACTAGCGGGGCCCTTTTAGAGACCCAGTACTTC. Protein product: CASSLTSGALLETQYF.

The V gene is TRBV19, the J gene TRBJ2-1; 8 nucleotides align to TRBD2. J lost 3 bases, V lost 3 bases, and 7 bases had no gene match. In germline, CDR1 is LNHDA, CDR2 SQIVND (reference sequence). This CDR3 spans 16 amino acids. The CDR3 spells CASSILSGSIYNEQFF. CDR3 DNA sequence: TGTGCCAGTAGTATCCTCAGCGGGAGTATCTACAATGAGCAGTTCTTC.

The chain recombines TRBV28 with TRBJ1-2; D is perhaps TRBD1 (6 bases). CDR1 and CDR2 (germline): MDHEN, SYDVKM. The CDR3 sequence is 13 residues long. V lost 6 bases and J lost 5, with 13 bases in between. CDR3 nucleotide sequence: TGTGCCAGCAGACCCGGGACATTGTATGGCTACACCTTC. Protein sequence: CASRPGTLYGYTF.

J is TRBJ2-3 and V is TRBV7-9; 10 bases match TRBD2. This CDR3 is 15 amino acids long. With 5 bases clipped from V and 6 bases from J, the junction kept 8 bases outside the gene matches. CDR1 is SEHNR, CDR2 FQNEAQ, per germline (reference sequence). CDR3 sequence: CASSPPAGGPDTQYF. CDR3 DNA: TGTGCCAGCAGCCCGCCAGCGGGAGGGCCGGATACGCAGTATTTT.

This clone was counted a single time. The chain has TRBV23-1 and TRBJ2-1, with TRBD2 identical over 7 bases. TRBV23-1 is filed as an ORF, its function uncertain. Trimming at V came to 3 bases and at J to 3 bases, leaving 8 bases not matched to a gene. This CDR3 comprises 16 residues. CDR3 loop: CASSHLGLVLYNEQFF. In DNA form, the CDR3 reads TGCGCCAGCAGTCATCTAGGACTAGTTCTCTACAATGAGCAGTTCTTC.

This clone was counted between two and nine times. Here the CDR3 reads CASSEAGGTGAEKLFF. The CDR3 DNA is TGTGCCAGCAGTGAAGCGGGGGGGACAGGGGCGGAAAAACTGTTTTTT. This chain links TRBV6-1 with TRBJ1-4, with 10 bases aligning to TRBD1. Unmatched junction bases numbered 6, after V lost 0 bases and J lost 8 bases. CDR3 length equals 16 residues. Germline CDR1 MNHNS, CDR2 SASEGT.

The chain uses TRBV28 and TRBJ1-1, with D perhaps matching TRBD1 (5 bases). Germline CDR1 and CDR2: MDHEN and SYDVKM. Trimming shortened V by 7 bases and J by 1 base, and 10 bases separated the two germline ends. This CDR3 spans 13 amino acids. The DNA of the CDR3 is TGTGCCAGCACCGGGACTGCGAACACTGAAGCTTTCTTT. Amino acids: CASTGTANTEAFF. The whole variable domain, remainder taken from reference TRBV28 and TRBJ1-1, is DVKVTQSSRYLVKRTGEKVFLECVQDMDHENMFWYRQDPGLGLRLIYFSYDVKMKEKGDIPEGYSVSREKKERFSLILESASTNQTSMYLCASTGTANTEAFFGQGTRLTVV.

On this clone: Other DNA sequences from this sample encode an identical CDR3 as well. The gene calls are TRBV5-4 and TRBJ1-1; the D gene is possibly TRBD1 (5 bases). The CDR3 extends over 12 amino acids. Germline-derived CDR1 and CDR2 are SGHNT and YYREEE (reference sequence). The V end was cut by 3 bases, the J end by 4 bases, with 7 bases between. In DNA, the CDR3 is TGTGCCAGCAGCTGGAGGGGCACTGAAGCTTTCTTT. It translates to CASSWRGTEAFF.

The V gene is TRBV6-1, the J gene TRBJ2-7; tentatively, D is TRBD1 (5 bases). V lost 5 bases to trimming and J lost 5 bases, with 13 bases between them. Germline V lookup: CDR1 MNHNS, CDR2 SASEGT. The CDR3 spans 13 residues. As DNA, the CDR3 is TGTGCCAGCAGTTTATTGGGGCTCCACGAGCAGTACTTC. Protein: CASSLLGLHEQYF.

The chain has TRBV21-1 and TRBJ2-7; the table's D call, TRBD1, has no DNA check behind it. TRBV21-1 is assigned pseudogene status. This CDR3 is built from 14 residues. The CDR3: CASSFRDRGHEQYF. The CDR3 nucleotides are TGTGCCAGCAGCTTCCGGGACAGGGGCCACGAGCAGTACTTC.

J is TRBJ2-7 and V is TRBV9; perhaps TRBD1 as D (6 bases). The V gene's germline CDR1 is SGDLS and CDR2 YYNGEE. Trimming took 8 bases from V and 0 from J, leaving 30 bases between them. The CDR3 has 19 residues. This CDR3 reads CASSKSGQGRSRSSYEQYF. CDR3 sequence (DNA): TGTGCCAGTAGCAAGTCCGGGCAGGGGCGAAGCCGAAGCTCCTACGAGCAGTACTTC. Full variable domain (outside the CDR3, taken from reference TRBV9 and TRBJ2-7): DSGVTQTPKHLITATGQRVTLRCSPRSGDLSVYWYQQSLDQGLQFLIQYYNGEERAKGNILERFSAQQFPDLHSELNLSSLELGDSALYFCASSKSGQGRSRSSYEQYFGPGTRLTVT.

The chain couples TRBV7-9 to TRBJ2-6; D is perhaps TRBD1 (6 bases). CDR1 and CDR2 (germline): SEHNR, FQNEAQ (reference sequence). V lost 5 bases and J 2 bases, leaving 10 bases between the germline ends. The CDR3 runs to 15 residues. CDR3 sequence reads: CASSPYRAGANVLTF. The CDR3 DNA reads as TGTGCCAGCAGCCCTTACAGGGCTGGGGCCAACGTCCTGACTTTC.